What follows are 23 T cell receptor beta chains derived from one specimen sequenced in a study of T cell responses to AZD1222 COVID-19 vaccine. Method: immunoSEQ multiplex PCR; TCRdb's copy keeps in-frame clones and lacks some. This sample carries 180,000 or so clones, about 90% of them seen once, and the ten largest clones take approximately 1.3%. This specimen was peripheral blood, taken 28 days after the second AZD1222 dose. These receptors originate from an adult who received the AZD1222 COVID-19 vaccine.

In its sample, this clone was seen once. This rearrangement joins TRBV10-3 to TRBJ1-2; D gene ambiguous. Germline values: CDR1 ENHRY, CDR2 SYGVKD. CDR3 length: 15 amino acids. Trimming shortened V by 0 bases and J by 7 bases, and 15 bases separated the two germline ends. In nucleotides, the CDR3 is TGTGCCATCAGTGAGTCTGGGCCCATTACGGCTGGCTACACCTTC. Its translation: CAISESGPITAGYTF.

The genes are TRBV5-5 and TRBJ1-1, with 8 bases identical to TRBD1. There are 18 residues in the CDR3. Per the germline V gene, CDR1 is SGHKS and CDR2 is YYEKEE (reference sequence). Unmatched junction bases numbered 10, after V lost 0 bases and J lost 0 bases. CDR3 DNA sequence: TGTGCCAGCAGCTTGGTGGTGAGGGCAGGGGGCATGAACACTGAAGCTTTCTTT. It codes for CASSLVVRAGGMNTEAFF.

This chain uses TRBV20-1 with TRBJ2-5, with D unresolved. Germline lookup yields CDR1 DFQATT and CDR2 SNEGSKA (reference sequence). With 0 bases removed from V and 9 bases from J, the gap between germline ends came to 8 bases. There are 11 residues in the CDR3. CDR3 amino acids: CSARESMAQYF. The CDR3 DNA reads as TGCAGTGCTAGAGAGTCGATGGCCCAGTACTTC.

The gene calls are TRBV9 and TRBJ2-3, with D perhaps being TRBD1 or TRBD2 (5 bases each). The V gene's germline CDR1 is SGDLS and CDR2 YYNGEE. Between the trimmed V and J ends, which lost 2 bases and 2 bases, there was a span of 18 bases. The length of the CDR3 is 17 residues. The CDR3 is CASSVGSGTPVTDTQYF. In DNA form, the CDR3 reads TGTGCCAGCAGCGTCGGCTCCGGGACCCCTGTCACAGATACGCAGTATTTT.

V usage is TRBV6-2 or TRBV6-3 and J usage is TRBJ2-3; D perhaps matches TRBD1 (6 bases). Trimming left V 2 bases short and J 1 base short, with 13 bases between. The CDR3 has 16 amino acids. Germline CDR1 is MNHEY and CDR2 is SVGEGT. CDR3 sequence reads: CASSYDGGRGTDTQYF. Written as DNA, the CDR3 is TGTGCCAGCAGTTACGATGGGGGCCGGGGCACAGATACGCAGTATTTT.

This rearrangement joins TRBV6-5 to TRBJ1-5; 8 nucleotides line up with TRBD1. The CDR3 spans 14 residues. V gave up 5 bases and J gave up 4 bases; unmatched junction bases: 4. Germline V gives CDR1 MNHEY, CDR2 SVGAGI. The CDR3 DNA reads TGTGCCAGCAGTACGACAGGGGTAAATCAGCCCCAGCATTTT. It is translated as CASSTTGVNQPQHF.

This chain uses TRBV10-3 with TRBJ2-1, with D hard to call. Trimming stripped 4 bases from V and 0 bases from J, with 13 bases between. There are 16 residues in the CDR3. Germline CDR1 ENHRY, CDR2 SYGVKD. CDR3 protein: CAISGVGTSSYNEQFF. The CDR3 region has the DNA TGTGCCATCAGTGGGGTGGGAACGAGCTCCTACAATGAGCAGTTCTTC.

V usage is TRBV6-5 and J usage is TRBJ1-6, with TRBD1 identical over 7 bases. The germline CDR1 and CDR2 sequences are MNHEY and SVGAGI. V lost 6 bases, J lost 5 bases, and 7 bases stayed unmatched. CDR3 length equals 15 residues. CDR3 nucleotides: TGTGCCAGCAGGACCATTACAGGGGATAATTCACCCCTCCACTTT. Its translation: CASRTITGDNSPLHF.

This chain uses TRBV14 with TRBJ2-1; maybe TRBD2 (6 bases). This CDR3 comprises 15 residues. The V and J ends lost 8 bases and 0 bases respectively, with 14 bases between them. CDR1 and CDR2 (germline): SGHDN, FVKESK. The CDR3 is CASGGGPSSYNEQFF. DNA for the CDR3: TGTGCCAGCGGAGGAGGGCCTAGCTCCTACAATGAGCAGTTCTTC.

This sequence joins TRBV28 and TRBJ1-1, with 7 bases identical to TRBD1. Unmatched junction bases numbered 4, after V lost 1 base and J lost 11 bases. Germline V gene sequence: CDR1 MDHEN, CDR2 SYDVKM. CDR3 length: 12 residues. The CDR3 loop is CASSLLEGAAFF. The CDR3 coding sequence is TGTGCCAGCAGTTTATTGGAGGGGGCGGCTTTCTTT.

The rearrangement uses TRBV15 and TRBJ1-4; 8 bases line up with TRBD1. The trim removed 1 base at V and 7 bases at J, leaving 8 bases unmatched. This CDR3 spans 16 amino acids. Per the germline V gene, CDR1 is LNHNV and CDR2 is YYDKDF (reference sequence). CDR3 sequence (DNA): TGTGCCACCAGCAGAGTCCAGGGGGCTATTGGTGAAAAACTGTTTTTT. It yields the protein CATSRVQGAIGEKLFF.

The chain joins TRBV6-2 or TRBV6-3 to TRBJ2-7, with D perhaps matching TRBD2 (6 bases). Trimming cost V 5 bases and J 0 bases, with 14 bases left between them. This CDR3 has 15 residues. CDR1 and CDR2 (germline): MNHEY, SVGEGT. CDR3 amino acids: CASSAQRAFSYEQYF. The CDR3 nucleotides are TGTGCCAGCAGTGCTCAGCGGGCTTTCTCCTACGAGCAGTACTTC.

V gene TRBV7-2 combines with J gene TRBJ2-1, with D perhaps TRBD2 (5 bases). The CDR3 has 12 residues. The germline CDR1 and CDR2 sequences are SGHTA and FQGNSA. Trimming cost V 2 bases and J 9 bases, with 8 bases left between them. The CDR3 loop reads CASSLPGVEQFF. The CDR3 DNA reads TGTGCCAGCAGCTTACCCGGGGTTGAGCAGTTCTTC.

The V gene is TRBV6-5, the J gene TRBJ2-2; the D is unclear. Germline CDR1 MNHEY, CDR2 SVGAGI. This CDR3 has 12 residues. Trimming cost V 6 bases and J 2 bases, with 4 bases left between them. CDR3 in amino acids: CASRLNTGELFF. The CDR3 DNA sequence: TGTGCCAGCAGGCTAAACACCGGGGAGCTGTTTTTT.

The chain has TRBV4-3 and TRBJ1-1; D is possibly TRBD1 (6 bases). The germline gives CDR1 LGHNA, CDR2 YSLEER. Trimming cost V 2 bases and J 1 base, with 11 bases left between them. The length of the CDR3 is 15 residues. This CDR3 is CASSQSGQRNTEAFF. The CDR3 DNA sequence: TGCGCCAGCAGCCAATCGGGACAAAGGAACACTGAAGCTTTCTTT.

This sequence joins TRBV28 and TRBJ1-5, with D perhaps matching TRBD1 (5 bases). Trimming pared 5 bases from V and 1 base from J, leaving 12 bases between. Germline V gene lookup returns CDR1 MDHEN and CDR2 SYDVKM. The CDR3 spans 15 residues. DNA of the CDR3: TGTGCCAGCAGTGCGCAGGGCCCCAGCAATCAGCCCCAGCATTTT. It is translated as CASSAQGPSNQPQHF.

For the CDR3, the DNA is TGTGCCAGCAGCCCACAACCGGGACAGGGATCATACGAGCAGTACTTC. Its translation is CASSPQPGQGSYEQYF. The chain links TRBV3-1 (or the pseudogene TRBV3-2) to TRBJ2-7; 9 nucleotides match TRBD1. J gave up 4 bases and V 4 bases, and 11 bases lay outside the gene matches. Germline V gene lookup returns CDR1 LGHDT and CDR2 YNNKEL (reference sequence). The CDR3 spans 16 residues.

This chain links TRBV9 with TRBJ2-1; 11 bases are shared with TRBD2. The CDR3 spans 16 residues. The V segment lost 2 bases and the J segment 7 bases; nucleotides outside the gene matches: 8. In germline, CDR1 is SGDLS, CDR2 YYNGEE. The CDR3: CASSVLAGGPRNEQFF. Here the CDR3 DNA reads TGTGCCAGCAGCGTCTTAGCGGGAGGGCCCCGAAATGAGCAGTTCTTC.

The genes are TRBV19 and TRBJ2-1; D gene uncertain. The CDR3 has 15 amino acids. Germline V gene data show CDR1 as LNHDA and CDR2 as SQIVND (reference sequence). V was trimmed by 0 bases and J by 4 bases, leaving 10 bases between them. CDR3 protein: CASSIDLDVYNEQFF. The CDR3 region has the DNA TGTGCCAGTAGTATAGACCTAGACGTTTACAATGAGCAGTTCTTC. Combining the CDR3 with reference TRBV19 and TRBJ2-1 gives the whole variable domain DGGITQSPKYLFRKEGQNVTLSCEQNLNHDAMYWYRQDPGQGLRLIYYSQIVNDFQKGDIAEGYSVSREKKESFPLTVTSAQKNPTAFYLCASSIDLDVYNEQFFGPGTRLTVL.

The J gene is TRBJ2-3, the V gene TRBV9; 9 nucleotides line up with TRBD2. This CDR3 has 16 amino acids. In germline, CDR1 is SGDLS, CDR2 YYNGEE. Trimming took 0 bases from V and 4 from J; bases not matched to a gene: 6. CDR3 amino acids: CASSVVRLAGPDTQYF. The CDR3 DNA is TGTGCCAGCAGCGTAGTTCGCCTAGCGGGACCAGATACGCAGTATTTT. Full variable domain (outside the CDR3, taken from reference TRBV9 and TRBJ2-3): DSGVTQTPKHLITATGQRVTLRCSPRSGDLSVYWYQQSLDQGLQFLIQYYNGEERAKGNILERFSAQQFPDLHSELNLSSLELGDSALYFCASSVVRLAGPDTQYFGPGTRLTVL.

This clone was detected a few times. This chain joins TRBV7-9 and TRBJ1-3; D not resolved. Germline values: CDR1 SEHNR, CDR2 FQNEAQ (reference sequence). This CDR3 is built from 12 residues. Trimming took off 1 base at V and 6 bases at J, with 4 bases between the two ends. The CDR3 sequence: CASSLDVNTIYF. The CDR3 DNA reads as TGTGCCAGCAGCTTAGATGTAAACACCATATATTTT.

This chain links TRBV7-2 with TRBJ2-7; TRBD2 is a possible D gene (6 bases). In germline, CDR1 is SGHTA, CDR2 FQGNSA. Between the trimmed V and J ends, which lost 1 base and 3 bases, there was a span of 13 bases. CDR3 size: 15 residues. The CDR3 nucleotides read TGTGCCAGCAGCTTAGGAAGGGGCGGGGTCTACGAGCAGTACTTC. It codes for CASSLGRGGVYEQYF.

V is TRBV19 and J is TRBJ1-2; 7 bases fit TRBD1. The CDR3 totals 13 residues. Germline CDR1 and CDR2: LNHDA and SQIVND (reference sequence). Trimming took 5 bases from V and 5 from J; bases not matched to a gene: 5. CDR3 loop: CASSRLRGYGYTF. Here the CDR3 DNA reads TGTGCCAGTAGTCGACTCAGGGGGTATGGCTACACCTTC.